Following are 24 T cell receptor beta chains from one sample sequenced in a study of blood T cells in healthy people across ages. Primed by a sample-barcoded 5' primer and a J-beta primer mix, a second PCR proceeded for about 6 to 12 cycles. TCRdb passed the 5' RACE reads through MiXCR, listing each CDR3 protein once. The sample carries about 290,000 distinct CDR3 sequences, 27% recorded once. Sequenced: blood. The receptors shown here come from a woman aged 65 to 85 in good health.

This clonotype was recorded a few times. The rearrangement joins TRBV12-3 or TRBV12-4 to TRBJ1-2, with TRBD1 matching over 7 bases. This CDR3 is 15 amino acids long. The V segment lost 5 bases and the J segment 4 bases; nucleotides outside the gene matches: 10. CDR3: CASSPSTGKVYGYTF. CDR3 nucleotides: TGTGCCAGCAGTCCCTCGACAGGGAAGGTCTATGGCTACACCTTC.

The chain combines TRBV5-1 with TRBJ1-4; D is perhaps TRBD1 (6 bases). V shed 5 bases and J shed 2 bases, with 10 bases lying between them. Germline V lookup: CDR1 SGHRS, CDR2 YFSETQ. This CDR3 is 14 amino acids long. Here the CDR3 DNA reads TGCGCCAGCAGTCAGGGGCGGACTAATGAAAAACTGTTTTTT. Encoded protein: CASSQGRTNEKLFF.

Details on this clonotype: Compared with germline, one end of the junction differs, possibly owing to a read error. CDR3 in amino acids: CASSIAGTSGQETQYF. CDR3 sequence (DNA): TGTGCCAGCAGCATAGCGGGGACTAGCGGGCAAGAGACCCAGTACTTC. This chain uses TRBV7-2 with TRBJ2-5; 12 nucleotides align to TRBD2. The CDR3 has 16 amino acids. Germline V gives CDR1 SGHTA, CDR2 FQGNSA. Supplemented by reference TRBV7-2 and TRBJ2-5, the full variable domain reads GAGVSQSPSNKVTEKGKDVELRCDPISGHTALYWYRQSLGQGLEFLIYFQGNSAPDKSGLPSDRFSAERTGGSVSTLTIQRTQQEDSAVYLCASSIAGTSGQETQYFGPGTRLLVL.

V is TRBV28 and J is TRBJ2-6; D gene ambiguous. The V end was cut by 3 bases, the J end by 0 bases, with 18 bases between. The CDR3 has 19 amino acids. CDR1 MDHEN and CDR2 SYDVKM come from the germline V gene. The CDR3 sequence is CASSFSGVSVISGANVLTF. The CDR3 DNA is TGTGCCAGCAGTTTTAGTGGGGTAAGCGTCATCTCTGGGGCCAACGTCCTGACTTTC.

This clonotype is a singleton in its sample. The CDR3, as DNA: TGCGCCAGCAGCCAACCTACTAGATACAATGAGCAGTTCTTC. This encodes CASSQPTRYNEQFF. The chain joins TRBV4-1 to TRBJ2-1, with D perhaps TRBD2 (5 bases). This CDR3 contains 14 residues. Germline loops: CDR1 MGHRA, CDR2 YSYEKL. The V and J ends lost 2 bases and 4 bases respectively, with 9 bases between them.

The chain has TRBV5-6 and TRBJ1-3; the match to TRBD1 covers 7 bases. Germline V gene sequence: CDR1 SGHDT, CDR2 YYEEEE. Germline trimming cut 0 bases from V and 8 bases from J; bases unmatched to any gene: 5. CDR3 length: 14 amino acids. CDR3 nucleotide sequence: TGTGCCAGCAGCTTGGGGGACGGACAGGACACCATATATTTT. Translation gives CASSLGDGQDTIYF.

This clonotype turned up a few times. The CDR3 DNA sequence: TGCAGTGCTGGCGTTGGGTGGCAGGGTCATGAAAAACTGTTTTTT. Translated, it gives CSAGVGWQGHEKLFF. The chain is built from TRBV20-1 and TRBJ1-4; TRBD1 is a possible D gene (5 bases). The V end was cut by 5 bases, the J end by 6 bases, with 19 bases between. The CDR3 is made up of 15 amino acids. Germline V CDR1 and CDR2: DFQATT, SNEGSKA (reference sequence).

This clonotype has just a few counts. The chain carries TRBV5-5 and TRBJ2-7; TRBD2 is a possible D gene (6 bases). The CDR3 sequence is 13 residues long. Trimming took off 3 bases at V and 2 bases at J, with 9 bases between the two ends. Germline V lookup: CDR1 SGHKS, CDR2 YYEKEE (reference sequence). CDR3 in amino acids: CASSWGETYEQYF. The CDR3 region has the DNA TGTGCCAGCAGCTGGGGGGAAACCTACGAGCAGTACTTC.

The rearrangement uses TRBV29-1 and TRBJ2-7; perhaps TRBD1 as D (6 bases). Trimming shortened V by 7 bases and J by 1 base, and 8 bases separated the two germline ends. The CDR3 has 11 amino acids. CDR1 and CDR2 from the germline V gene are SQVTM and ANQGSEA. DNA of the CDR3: TGCAGCGGTGGACAGTCCTACGAGCAGTACTTC. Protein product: CSGGQSYEQYF.

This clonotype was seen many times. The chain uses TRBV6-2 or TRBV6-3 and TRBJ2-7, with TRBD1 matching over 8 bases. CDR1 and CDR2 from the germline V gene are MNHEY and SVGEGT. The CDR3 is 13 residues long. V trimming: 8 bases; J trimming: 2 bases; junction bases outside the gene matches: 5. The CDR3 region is CASRTGWAYEQYF. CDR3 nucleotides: TGTGCCAGCCGGACAGGGTGGGCCTACGAGCAGTACTTC.

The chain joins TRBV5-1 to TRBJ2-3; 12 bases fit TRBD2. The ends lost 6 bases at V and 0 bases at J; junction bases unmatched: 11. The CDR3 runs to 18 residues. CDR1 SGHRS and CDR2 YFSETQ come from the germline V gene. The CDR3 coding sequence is TGCGCCAGCACTGCCTCGGGACTAGCGGGTTCTAGCACAGATACGCAGTATTTT. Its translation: CASTASGLAGSSTDTQYF.

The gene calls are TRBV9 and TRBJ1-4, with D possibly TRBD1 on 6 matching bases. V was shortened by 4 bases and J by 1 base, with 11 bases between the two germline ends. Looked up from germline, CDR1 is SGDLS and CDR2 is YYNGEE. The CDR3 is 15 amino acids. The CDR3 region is CASSLDSQTNEKLFF. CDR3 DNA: TGTGCCAGCAGCTTGGACAGTCAAACTAATGAAAAACTGTTTTTT.

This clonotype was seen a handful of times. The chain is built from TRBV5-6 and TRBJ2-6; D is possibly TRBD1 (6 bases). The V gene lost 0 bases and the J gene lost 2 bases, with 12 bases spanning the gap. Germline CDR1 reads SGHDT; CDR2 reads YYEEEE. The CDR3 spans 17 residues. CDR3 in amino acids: CASSLASPGAGANVLTF. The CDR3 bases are TGTGCCAGCAGCTTGGCTTCCCCAGGGGCTGGGGCCAACGTCCTGACTTTC.

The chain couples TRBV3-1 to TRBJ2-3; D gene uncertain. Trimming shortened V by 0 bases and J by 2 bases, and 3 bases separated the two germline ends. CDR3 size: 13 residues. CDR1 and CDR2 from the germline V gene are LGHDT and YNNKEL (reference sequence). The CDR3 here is CASSQDHTDTQYF. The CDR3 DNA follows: TGTGCCAGCAGCCAAGATCACACAGATACGCAGTATTTT.

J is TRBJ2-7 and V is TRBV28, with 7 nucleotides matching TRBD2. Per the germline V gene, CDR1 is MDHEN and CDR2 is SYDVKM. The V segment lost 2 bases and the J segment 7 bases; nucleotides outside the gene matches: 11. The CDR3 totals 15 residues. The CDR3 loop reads CASSLGDYLHREQYF. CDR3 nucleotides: TGTGCCAGCAGTTTAGGGGACTACCTTCATCGGGAGCAGTACTTC.

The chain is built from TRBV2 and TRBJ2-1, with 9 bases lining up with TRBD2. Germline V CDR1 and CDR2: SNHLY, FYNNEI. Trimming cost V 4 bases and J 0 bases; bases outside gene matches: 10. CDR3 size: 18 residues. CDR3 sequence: CASSVWREGSSSYNEQFF. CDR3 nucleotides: TGTGCCAGCAGTGTCTGGCGGGAGGGTTCATCCTCCTACAATGAGCAGTTCTTC.

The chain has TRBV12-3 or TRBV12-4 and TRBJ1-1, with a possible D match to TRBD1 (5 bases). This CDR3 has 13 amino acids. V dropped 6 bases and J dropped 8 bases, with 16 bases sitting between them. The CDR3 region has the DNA TGTGCCAGCAGCAGGGTCCTAACTGGGGAAGCTTTCTTT. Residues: CASSRVLTGEAFF.

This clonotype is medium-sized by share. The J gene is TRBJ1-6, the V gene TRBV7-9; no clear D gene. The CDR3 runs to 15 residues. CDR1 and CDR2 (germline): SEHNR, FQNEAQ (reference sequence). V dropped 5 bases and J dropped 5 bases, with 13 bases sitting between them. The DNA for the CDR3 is TGTGCCAGCAGCCGAGGCGGCGGCGATAATTCACCCCTCCACTTT. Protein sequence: CASSRGGGDNSPLHF.

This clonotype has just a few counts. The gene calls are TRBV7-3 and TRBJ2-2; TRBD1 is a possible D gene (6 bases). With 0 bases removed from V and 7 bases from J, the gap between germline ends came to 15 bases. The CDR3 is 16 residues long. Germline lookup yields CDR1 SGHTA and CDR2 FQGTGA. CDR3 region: CASSLTQPLQGGELFF. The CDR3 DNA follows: TGTGCCAGCAGCTTAACCCAACCTCTACAGGGCGGGGAGCTGTTTTTT.

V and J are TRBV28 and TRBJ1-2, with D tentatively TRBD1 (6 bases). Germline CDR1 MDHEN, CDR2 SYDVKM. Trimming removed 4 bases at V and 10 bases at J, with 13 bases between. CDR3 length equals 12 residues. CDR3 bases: TGTGCCAGCAGTTCCCTAGACAGGAACTACACCTTC. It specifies CASSSLDRNYTF.

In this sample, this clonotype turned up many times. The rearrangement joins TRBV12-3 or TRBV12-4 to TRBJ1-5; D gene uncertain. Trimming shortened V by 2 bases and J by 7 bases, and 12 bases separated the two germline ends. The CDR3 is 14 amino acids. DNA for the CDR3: TGTGCCAGCAGTTTAACGGGTACCGGGCAGCCCCAGCATTTT. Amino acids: CASSLTGTGQPQHF.

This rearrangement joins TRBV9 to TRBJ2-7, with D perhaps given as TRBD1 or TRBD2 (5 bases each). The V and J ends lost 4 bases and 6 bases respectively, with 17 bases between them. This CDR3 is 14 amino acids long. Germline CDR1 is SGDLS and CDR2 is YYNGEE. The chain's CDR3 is CASSPHGTTGEQYF. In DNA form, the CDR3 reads TGTGCCAGCAGCCCCCACGGGACCACGGGCGAGCAGTACTTC.

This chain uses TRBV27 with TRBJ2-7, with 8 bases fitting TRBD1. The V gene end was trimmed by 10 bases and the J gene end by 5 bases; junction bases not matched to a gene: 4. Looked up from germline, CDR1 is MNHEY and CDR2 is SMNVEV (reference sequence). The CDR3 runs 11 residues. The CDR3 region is CATMDRDEQYF. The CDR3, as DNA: TGTGCCACCATGGACAGGGACGAGCAGTACTTC.

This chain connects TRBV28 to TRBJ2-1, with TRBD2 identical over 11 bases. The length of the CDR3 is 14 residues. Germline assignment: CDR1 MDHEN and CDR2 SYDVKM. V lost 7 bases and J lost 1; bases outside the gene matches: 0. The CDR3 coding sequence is TGTGCCAGCATAGCGGGAGGGTCCTACAATGAGCAGTTCTTC. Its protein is CASIAGGSYNEQFF.